This T cell receptor (beta chain) was obtained from a study of cytomegalovirus exposure and HLA in healthy donors. Study conclusions and caveats: Researchers catalogued approximately 160 TCR beta chains as cytomegalovirus-associated. Through in vitro validation, three CMV-associated chains were shown to be specific for CMV antigens.

Using immunoSEQ multiplex PCR, the repertoire was profiled, and TCRdb retains in-frame clones only, with some absent. The sample holds some 160,000 clones, more than 75% seen once. The donors were part of the validation cohort of 95 to 150 subjects. That cohort was separate from the first cohort, which comprised 670 or so subjects. Turning to this clone: Antigen unknown.

V was cut by 2 bases and J by 5 bases, with 12 bases left in between. The CDR3 length is 15 residues. Germline V lookup: CDR1 MNHEY, CDR2 SMNVEV (reference sequence). The sample comprised PBMCs. V usage is TRBV27 and J usage is TRBJ2-2; the D gene is possibly TRBD2 (5 bases). This clonotype originated in a man aged 18 to 35 in good health and CMV-seronegative. This CDR3 reads CASSLSIGGTGELFF. The DNA of the CDR3 is TGTGCCAGCAGTTTAAGTATTGGCGGGACCGGGGAGCTGTTTTTT.